This T cell receptor (beta chain) was recorded in a study of cytomegalovirus exposure and HLA in healthy donors. Study observations and caveats: Reported results showed that the classifier diagnosed cytomegalovirus status with high specificity and sensitivity. With later analysis, a missense DCLRE1C variant became linked to TCR beta V- and J-gene trimming.

From germline, CDR1 is MDHEN and CDR2 SYDVKM. The CDR3 length is 13 residues. The V segment lost 6 bases and the J segment 9 bases; nucleotides outside the gene matches: 6. The PCR employed 60 Vbeta primers together with 13 Jbeta primers. The table came from immunoSEQ multiplex PCR; TCRdb's copy has only in-frame clones and leaves some out. Of approximately 260,000 clones in the sample, 85% to 95% were seen once. With regard to this clone: Its specificity is not known.

The chain employs TRBV28 and TRBJ1-4; 8 nucleotides line up with TRBD1. This TCR derives from a girl aged 2-10 years in good health and CMV-seronegative. The specimen was PBMCs. This CDR3 is CASSGTGFKKLFF. The CDR3 coding sequence is TGTGCCAGCAGCGGGACAGGATTCAAAAAACTGTTTTTT.